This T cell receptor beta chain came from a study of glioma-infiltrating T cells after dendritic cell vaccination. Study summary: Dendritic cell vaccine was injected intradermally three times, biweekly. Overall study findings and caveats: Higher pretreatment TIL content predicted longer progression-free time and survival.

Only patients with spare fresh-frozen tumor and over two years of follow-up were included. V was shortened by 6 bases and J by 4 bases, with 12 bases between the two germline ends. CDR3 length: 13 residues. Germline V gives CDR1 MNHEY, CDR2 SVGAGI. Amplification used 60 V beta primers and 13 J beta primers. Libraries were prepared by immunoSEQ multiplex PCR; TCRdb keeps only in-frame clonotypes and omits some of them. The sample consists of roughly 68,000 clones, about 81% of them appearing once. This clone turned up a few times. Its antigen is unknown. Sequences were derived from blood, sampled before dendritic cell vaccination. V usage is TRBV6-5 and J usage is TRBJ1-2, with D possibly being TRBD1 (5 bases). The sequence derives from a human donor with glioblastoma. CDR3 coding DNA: TGTGCCAGCAGACTAAACAGGATCTATGGCTACACCTTC. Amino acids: CASRLNRIYGYTF.